This T cell receptor beta chain was observed in a study of identical twins. Template switching added a universal primer site, and cDNA bore unique molecular identifiers. TCRdb called the 5' RACE reads again in MiXCR, with one record for every CDR3 protein. Among roughly 280,000 distinct CDR3 sequences, just under 9.5% were seen once, and the ten largest hold approximately 6.5%. Germline values: CDR1 SNHLY, CDR2 FYNNEI. The CDR3 has 15 residues. The V segment lost 5 bases and the J segment 7 bases; nucleotides outside the gene matches: 8. This clonotype was seen a few times. The sample was also linked to a second study, of yellow fever vaccine responses in identical twins. From that report: Reportedly, twins' vaccine T cell responses looked partly convergent and partly personalized.

The chain combines TRBV2 with TRBJ2-1; 10 bases fit TRBD1. This TCR was recovered from a woman aged 18-29 years in good health. Material: CD8+ T cells sorted from blood. CDR3 nucleotide sequence: TGTGCCAGCAGTCCCGGGACAGGGGTTTCAAATGAGCAGTTCTTC. This sequence encodes CASSPGTGVSNEQFF. Full variable domain (rest looked up from reference TRBV2 and TRBJ2-1): EPEVTQTPSHQVTQMGQEVILRCVPISNHLYFYWYRQILGQKVEFLVSFYNNEISEKSEIFDDQFSVERPDGSNFTLKIRSTKLEDSAMYFCASSPGTGVSNEQFFGPGTRLTVL.